The source of this T cell receptor beta chain is a study of blood T cells in healthy people across ages (dated by TCRdb to 2014 to 2015). For the wider study: In model experiments, roughly one uniquely barcoded TCR beta cDNA molecule per two T cells was captured by template switching. Using deep sequencing normalized with unique cDNA molecular identifiers, the study measured how TCR beta repertoire diversity changes with age. Donors were grouped into four age groups: young (average approximately 15 years), middle-aged (39), aged (62) and long-lived (approximately 75). Donors of different ages were randomly distributed across sequencing lanes to avoid experimental bias. The study analyzed two additional independent replicas of 1 million unique cDNA reads from the same blood draw for two donors, one aged 18 to 29 and one aged 80 or older.

Systemically healthy Caucasian individuals from Russia, 39 in total and aged roughly 6 to 100 years, were included as donors. Each donor gave around 9.5 milliliters of peripheral blood, collected into EDTA-treated Vacutainer tubes. Ficoll-Paque density-gradient centrifugation was used to isolate PBMCs, with at least 7 million per sample. Total RNA, at least 6 micrograms per sample, was extracted from PBMCs with Trizol reagent. For every donor, flow cytometry on a PBMC aliquot measured the percentage of naive CD45RAhigh/CD27high T cells. Regarding this clonotype: Its antigen remains unidentified. No much larger clone exists at a distance of one base, and base qualities are not known.

The library was built by means of 5' RACE. The instrument given in TCRdb is Illumina HiSeq 2500. A second 7 to 11 cycle PCR used a sample-barcoded 5' primer and a J-beta primer mix. A template-switch 5' adaptor carrying 12 random nucleotides introduced a unique molecular identifier onto each TCR beta cDNA molecule. At least 2.5 million CDR3-containing paired-end reads were obtained from each sample. First-strand cDNA was synthesized from all RNA with the Mint cDNA synthesis kit, primed by a TRBC-specific oligonucleotide. All cDNA was treated with uracil-DNA glycosylase and then went through a first 18-cycle PCR with the universal primers M1SS and BC2_uni_R. The paper's data handling went like this. For normalization, 1 million high-quality reads were randomly selected from each sample, with every read carrying a distinct molecular identifier. Instead of being binned into consensus sequences, reads with shared molecular identifiers were discarded. CDR3 identification, clonotype clustering and error correction used MiTCR with a Q25 quality threshold and the strictest error-elimination algorithm. A nonparametric unseen species model using Euler transformation provided a lower-bound estimate of total TCR beta diversity. TCRdb reprocessed the public reads (quality trimming at Q25 with fastp, clone calling with MiXCR) and kept in-frame beta chains. One record per CDR3 amino acid sequence lists the most common genes and DNA. TCRdb assigned the V and J calls; the authors' analysis was not used. This sample is represented by 1.5 million or so distinct CDR3 sequences; approximately 42% of them were singletons. 7.9% of the sample is held by the ten biggest clonotypes.

The CDR3 spans 14 residues, from the cysteine through the phenylalanine. Left in the record is the CDR3 DNA by itself, 42 bases read in frame from the first base. Taken from the germline V gene, the CDR1 and CDR2 loops are WSHSY and SAAADI. What the research found in general, with its limitations: A strong correlation was found between observed TCR beta diversity and the percentage of naive T cells measured by flow cytometry. Because donor CMV infection status was unknown, age-related changes in expanded clonotypes were potentially confounded. Conclusive comparison of naive and antigen-experienced compartments was prevented by the profiling of bulk unsorted PBMCs. Observed TCR beta diversity per million T cells fell roughly linearly with age, and a significant reduction was already apparent by age about 43. Compared with the aged group, the long-lived group had more naive CD4+ T cells, fewer expanded clones and increased TCR diversity, suggesting age selection. Estimates of total diversity based on one million sequenced T cells were regarded as lower bounds and as underestimates.

The TCR comes from a woman younger than 30 in good health. The sample consisted of blood. The V gene is TRBV10-2 and the J gene is TRBJ2-1; a tentative D match to TRBD1 spans 6 bases. The DNA matches TRBJ2-7 better at its end, which makes the J call doubtful. In nucleotide form, the sequence is TGCGCCAGCCGCCCCGGACAGTACAGCAATGAGCAGTACTTC. Its translation is CASRPGQYSNEQYF.